This T cell receptor beta chain was found in a study of PD-L1 blockade in urothelial cancer. Across the study: Each participant's history included 0 to 3 prior chemotherapy regimens. Researchers found blood samples held a median of approximately 150,000 T cells.

Study results and limitations: TCR clonality was measured in pretreatment peripheral blood. Clonality below the median predicted better survival.

As regards this clone: Its antigen remains unknown.

Clones were read by immunoSEQ multiplex PCR, and TCRdb kept only the in-frame ones, dropping some. In the table there are 35,000 to 45,000 clones, 90% of which are singletons. Enrolled patients showed locally advanced or metastatic urothelial carcinoma. This sequence was found in a man between 65 and 85 years old with urothelial cancer. The source material was PBMCs, sampled around atezolizumab (anti-PD-L1) treatment.

DNA of the CDR3: TGCGCCAGCAGCTTGGCCACGGCTAGCGGGTCCTACAATGAGCAGTTCTTC. Translation: CASSLATASGSYNEQFF. J is TRBJ2-1 and V is TRBV5-1; 8 bases agree with TRBD2. V shed 0 bases and J 1 base; nucleotides not matched to a gene: 6. The CDR3 is 17 amino acids. From germline, CDR1 is SGHRS and CDR2 YFSETQ. Based on the CDR3 plus reference TRBV5-1 and TRBJ2-1, the full variable domain is KAGVTQTPRYLIKTRGQQVTLSCSPISGHRSVSWYQQTPGQGLQFLFEYFSETQRNKGNFPGRFSGRQFSNSRSEMNVSTLELGDSALYLCASSLATASGSYNEQFFGPGTRLTVL.